One sample yielded the 25 T cell receptor beta chains listed below, sequenced in a study of blood T cells in healthy people across ages. A second roughly 6 to 11 cycle PCR used barcoded and J-beta primers. TCRdb fed the 5' RACE reads into MiXCR, producing one record per CDR3 protein. The sample includes about 640,000 distinct CDR3 sequences, 45% to 65% of them seen just once. The sequencing input was blood. Receptor source: a man in his 60s in good health.

This clonotype was observed a few times. The chain couples TRBV29-1 to TRBJ2-3; tentative D call: TRBD2 (6 bases). The CDR3 sequence is 14 residues long. The germline V gene has CDR1 SQVTM and CDR2 ANQGSEA. Trimming shortened V by 6 bases and J by 3 bases, and 16 bases separated the two germline ends. The DNA for the CDR3 is TGCAGCGTGCGACAGTTAGGGAGGACAGATACGCAGTATTTT. As protein: CSVRQLGRTDTQYF.

The chain has TRBV6-5 and TRBJ1-5; 9 bases align to TRBD1. The J segment lost 7 bases and the V segment lost 5 bases, leaving 12 bases of the junction unmatched. This CDR3 region has 16 residues. Germline-derived CDR1 and CDR2 are MNHEY and SVGAGI. For the CDR3, the DNA is TGTGCCAGCAGTCCCAGGGGGGGACAGGGATGGCAGCCCCAGCATTTT. Translating it yields CASSPRGGQGWQPQHF.

V gene TRBV25-1 combines with J gene TRBJ1-1; a possible D gene is TRBD1 (6 bases). CDR1 MGHDK and CDR2 SYGVNS come from the germline V gene. The CDR3 runs to 13 residues. Deletions cut 6 bases from V and 7 bases from J, with 15 bases between. CDR3 DNA: TGTGCCAGCAGAGCCAGGGGAATCGGTGAAGCTTTCTTT. This encodes CASRARGIGEAFF.

V usage is TRBV2 and J usage is TRBJ2-3; 7 nucleotides align to TRBD1. With V trimmed by 6 bases and J by 1 base, 4 bases remained unmatched. The CDR3 is 14 amino acids. Germline V gene sequence: CDR1 SNHLY, CDR2 FYNNEI. The CDR3, as DNA: TGTGCCAGCAGGTACAGGGGCGGCACAGATACGCAGTATTTT. Translation: CASRYRGGTDTQYF.

V is TRBV28 and J is TRBJ1-6; tentative D call: TRBD1 (6 bases). V lost 6 bases, J lost 9 bases, and 12 bases lay in between. Germline values: CDR1 MDHEN, CDR2 SYDVKM. The CDR3 has 13 residues. CDR3 nucleotides: TGTGCCAGCAGCCAGGACAGTGGTTCACCCCTCCACTTT. Translation gives CASSQDSGSPLHF.

This clonotype was detected only once. The gene calls are TRBV4-2 and TRBJ2-5, with TRBD2 matching 8 bases. This CDR3 is 17 amino acids long. V lost 3 bases to trimming and J lost 1 base; unmatched junction nucleotides: 10. Germline CDR1 reads LGHNA; CDR2 reads YNFKEQ. CDR3 loop: CASSQDRAGEAQETQYF. The CDR3 region has the DNA TGTGCCAGCAGCCAGGATCGAGCGGGGGAGGCCCAAGAGACCCAGTACTTC.

The J gene is TRBJ2-5, the V gene TRBV4-1, with 12 bases aligning to TRBD2. Germline CDR1 and CDR2: MGHRA and YSYEKL. This CDR3 has 20 amino acids. Trimming removed 0 bases from V and 2 bases from J; junction bases left unmatched: 13. CDR3 in DNA: TGCGCCAGCAGCCAAGAAGGGCCTAGCGGGGGGGCAGAGATACAAGAGACCCAGTACTTC. Translation gives CASSQEGPSGGAEIQETQYF.

The V call is TRBV20-1, the J call TRBJ1-1, with TRBD1 identical over 7 bases. The ends lost 6 bases at V and 0 bases at J; junction bases unmatched: 10. Germline assignment: CDR1 DFQATT and CDR2 SNEGSKA (reference sequence). The CDR3 is 15 amino acids. CDR3 region: CSAKGQWDMNTEAFF. The CDR3 DNA reads TGCAGTGCAAAGGGACAGTGGGACATGAACACTGAAGCTTTCTTT.

This chain links TRBV7-9 with TRBJ2-4, with a weak D call TRBD2 (7 bases). Germline values: CDR1 SEHNR, CDR2 FQNEAQ (reference sequence). The CDR3 is 18 amino acids. V lost 1 base to trimming and J lost 0 bases, with 16 bases between them. The CDR3 region has the DNA TGTGCCAGCAGCTTAGTTGCTGGGGGGGCTACAGCCAAAAACATTCAGTACTTC. Amino acids: CASSLVAGGATAKNIQYF. The entire variable domain, with the rest obtained from reference TRBV7-9 and TRBJ2-4, is as follows: DTGVSQNPRHKITKRGQNVTFRCDPISEHNRLYWYRQTLGQGPEFLTYFQNEAQLEKSRLLSDRFSAERPKGSFSTLEIQRTEQGDSAMYLCASSLVAGGATAKNIQYFGAGTRLSVL.

V and J are TRBV12-3 or TRBV12-4 and TRBJ1-2; no definite D call. Trimming left V 2 bases short and J 8 bases short, with 12 bases between. This CDR3 contains 13 residues. The CDR3: CASSLRRPEGYTF. The CDR3 coding sequence is TGTGCCAGCAGTTTAAGACGGCCTGAGGGCTACACCTTC.

V gene TRBV3-1 combines with J gene TRBJ2-7; D may be TRBD2 (7 bases). This CDR3 spans 18 amino acids. Germline lookup yields CDR1 LGHDT and CDR2 YNNKEL (reference sequence). V lost 2 bases and J lost 7, with 27 bases in between. CDR3 DNA: TGTGCCAGCAGCCAACGGTCTGGCGGGGGCCCGACCCACAATGAGCAGTACTTC. It is translated as CASSQRSGGGPTHNEQYF.

This clonotype is medium-sized within its sample. V gene TRBV7-2 combines with J gene TRBJ2-5; 8 bases are a match to TRBD1. Trimming removed 3 bases from V and 7 bases from J; junction bases left unmatched: 7. This CDR3 has 14 amino acids. Germline V gene data show CDR1 as SGHTA and CDR2 as FQGNSA. CDR3 in DNA: TGTGCCAGCAGCTTGCCCGGGACAGGTGGGACCCAGTACTTC. Its protein product is CASSLPGTGGTQYF.

The chain carries TRBV9 and TRBJ2-3, with D possibly matching TRBD2 (7 bases). Germline loops: CDR1 SGDLS, CDR2 YYNGEE. V was pared by 0 bases and J by 6 bases, with 11 bases between. This CDR3 has 14 residues. CDR3 coding DNA: TGTGCCAGCAGCGTAGGCGGGGGCGAGGATACGCAGTATTTT. Translation gives CASSVGGGEDTQYF.

This sequence joins TRBV12-5 and TRBJ2-5; D is possibly TRBD1 or TRBD2 (6 bases each). The CDR3 length is 15 residues. V was cut by 0 bases and J by 4 bases, with 12 bases left in between. Germline V gene sequence: CDR1 LGHNT, CDR2 FRNRAP. The CDR3 coding sequence is TGTGCTAGTGGTTTGGTACTTGGGGGGCGAGAGACCCAGTACTTC. Translating it yields CASGLVLGGRETQYF.

This sequence joins TRBV20-1 and TRBJ1-5, with TRBD1 as a possible D gene (5 bases). The CDR3 is 12 amino acids. The V gene's germline CDR1 is DFQATT and CDR2 SNEGSKA (reference sequence). Trimming took off 7 bases at V and 0 bases at J, with 7 bases between the two ends. The chain's CDR3 is CSGGHSNQPQHF. The CDR3 nucleotides read TGCAGTGGAGGACATAGCAATCAGCCCCAGCATTTT.

The genes are TRBV12-3 or TRBV12-4 and TRBJ2-5; TRBD1 is a possible D gene (5 bases). Trimming cost V 8 bases and J 4 bases, with 14 bases left between them. This CDR3 spans 13 amino acids. The CDR3 DNA reads TGTGCCAGCGGGCGGACAAGGAGAGAGACCCAGTACTTC. Translation gives CASGRTRRETQYF.

The CDR3 reads CASSMSGVETQYF. As DNA, the CDR3 is TGTGCCAGCAGCATGAGCGGGGTGGAGACCCAGTACTTC. V and J are TRBV7-8 and TRBJ2-5, with 7 bases that match TRBD2. This CDR3 spans 13 amino acids. CDR1 and CDR2 from the germline V gene are SGHVS and FQNEAQ. V gave up 5 bases and J gave up 5 bases; unmatched junction bases: 5.

This clonotype was counted between two and nine times. The chain links TRBV12-3 or TRBV12-4 to TRBJ1-5; 9 bases are a match to TRBD1. V lost 6 bases to trimming and J lost 7 bases; unmatched junction nucleotides: 10. This CDR3 has 15 amino acids. The CDR3 DNA reads TGTGCCAGCAGCCCGGACAGGGGTCTGCCCCAGCCCCAGCATTTT. Translating gives CASSPDRGLPQPQHF.

This clonotype was observed a handful of times. V gene TRBV29-1 combines with J gene TRBJ2-3, with D uncertain. Germline CDR1 is SQVTM and CDR2 is ANQGSEA. This CDR3 is 12 amino acids long. The CDR3 loop is CTIDVQTDTQYF. CDR3 nucleotide sequence: TGCACCATTGACGTCCAGACAGATACGCAGTATTTT.

The chain joins TRBV5-1 to TRBJ2-7; D is perhaps TRBD1 (5 bases). Germline CDR1 is SGHRS and CDR2 is YFSETQ. V was shortened by 6 bases and J by 4 bases, with 14 bases between the two germline ends. The CDR3 covers 13 residues. The CDR3 protein is CASNLQDGYEQYF. The DNA of the CDR3 is TGCGCCAGCAACCTACAGGATGGATACGAGCAGTACTTC.

The J gene is TRBJ2-1, the V gene TRBV2; TRBD2 matches 11 bases. Germline CDR1 SNHLY, CDR2 FYNNEI. CDR3 length: 14 amino acids. Trimming removed 4 bases from V and 9 bases from J; junction bases left unmatched: 5. As DNA, the CDR3 is TGTGCCAGCAGTGCTAGCGGGGGGCGTTCTGAGCAGTTCTTC. Its translation: CASSASGGRSEQFF.

This clonotype was counted a few times. The chain employs TRBV6-1 and TRBJ2-7; weak D call: TRBD2 (6 bases). Trimming shortened V by 4 bases and J by 6 bases, and 16 bases separated the two germline ends. The CDR3 spans 14 residues. Germline V gene data show CDR1 as MNHNS and CDR2 as SASEGT. For the CDR3, the DNA is TGTGCCAGCAGTGCGGGGGACTCTTATGGCGAGCAGTACTTC. It translates to CASSAGDSYGEQYF.

The genes are TRBV7-2 and TRBJ2-3; TRBD2 aligns across 13 bases. After removal of 2 bases from V and 6 bases from J, the junction contained 5 bases not matched to a gene. The CDR3 runs to 16 residues. Per germline, CDR1 SGHTA and CDR2 FQGNSA. The CDR3 is CASSLTLAGGRDTQYF. Written as DNA, the CDR3 is TGTGCCAGCAGCTTAACACTAGCGGGGGGGCGCGATACGCAGTATTTT.

The chain uses TRBV4-2 and TRBJ2-5; 10 bases agree with TRBD2. This CDR3 is 16 amino acids long. V was pared by 5 bases and J by 2 bases, with 8 bases of the junction left unmatched. Germline CDR1 and CDR2: LGHNA and YNFKEQ. The DNA of the CDR3 is TGTGCCAGCAGCTATCTAGCGGGGGAGAGACAAGAGACCCAGTACTTC. Translated, it gives CASSYLAGERQETQYF.

The V and J genes are TRBV29-1 and TRBJ1-1, with a possible D match to TRBD1 (6 bases). CDR1 and CDR2 from the germline V gene are SQVTM and ANQGSEA. CDR3 length: 13 residues. V was cut by 7 bases and J by 1 base, with 13 bases left in between. Here the CDR3 reads CSARQTGNTEAFF. As DNA, the CDR3 is TGCAGCGCGCGTCAGACAGGGAACACTGAAGCTTTCTTT.